The sequence of this T cell receptor (beta chain) was determined in a study of cytotoxic CD8 clonotypes in ibrutinib-treated CLL. Study in general: Partial response occurred in approximately 25 patients and complete response in 2; at median around 66 months, about 14 remained remitted and about twelve progressed.

Clones were read by immunoSEQ multiplex PCR, and TCRdb kept only the in-frame ones, dropping some. Here the sample spans around 40,000 clones, 55% to 75% being singletons. There are 14 residues in the CDR3. Trimming removed 1 base at V and 12 bases at J, with 15 bases between. Germline-derived CDR1 and CDR2 are MNHNS and SASEGT. Regarding the study as a whole: There were few public clonotypes, and on treatment they contracted or stayed stable. Clonality was higher at ibrutinib response and returned toward baseline at progression.

As regards this clone: Its antigen is unidentified.

The specimen was PBMCs, collected at disease progression, from a patient treated with ibrutinib. The chain couples TRBV6-1 to TRBJ1-4; a weak D match, TRBD1 (5 bases). The sequence was obtained from a human donor with chronic lymphocytic leukemia. CDR3 region: CASSEEGPRQELFF. In DNA form, the CDR3 reads TGTGCCAGCAGTGAAGAGGGACCCCGGCAGGAACTGTTTTTT.